The 32 T cell receptor beta chains given below trace back to one sample, sequenced in a study of OX40 agonist ivuxolimab in advanced cancers. Only in-frame clones appear in the TCRdb table, and some are missing; sequencing was by immunoSEQ multiplex PCR. The sample carries roughly 35,000 clones, 81% recorded once. The sample in question was CD4+ or CD8+ T cells sorted from blood, obtained in a trial of the OX40 agonist ivuxolimab. Receptors originate from an adult with an advanced solid tumor such as melanoma, head and neck, liver or kidney cancer.

The V call is TRBV7-2, the J call TRBJ2-7; the match to TRBD2 covers 15 bases. This CDR3 contains 15 residues. V was pared by 5 bases and J by 7 bases, with 6 bases of the junction left unmatched. Per germline, CDR1 SGHTA and CDR2 FQGNSA. The DNA of the CDR3 is TGTGCCAGCAGCCCCCGGACTAGCGGGAGGGAGGAGCAGTACTTC. Protein: CASSPRTSGREEQYF. Full variable domain (missing parts from reference TRBV7-2 and TRBJ2-7): GAGVSQSPSNKVTEKGKDVELRCDPISGHTALYWYRQSLGQGLEFLIYFQGNSAPDKSGLPSDRFSAERTGGSVSTLTIQRTQQEDSAVYLCASSPRTSGREEQYFGPGTRLTVT.

The CDR3 bases are TGTGCCAGCAGCGAAGGACAGGGGGCTTGGGAAAAACTGTTTTTT. It translates to CASSEGQGAWEKLFF. This chain connects TRBV5-4 to TRBJ1-4; TRBD1 agrees at 11 bases. Trimming at V came to 4 bases and at J to 8 bases, leaving 7 bases not matched to a gene. CDR3 size: 15 residues. The germline V gene has CDR1 SGHNT and CDR2 YYREEE (reference sequence).

This rearrangement joins TRBV28 to TRBJ2-2; TRBD1 matches at 9 bases. V dropped 5 bases and J dropped 6; count of bases not matched to a gene: 7. This CDR3 contains 15 residues. Germline CDR1 and CDR2: MDHEN and SYDVKM. The DNA of the CDR3 is TGTGCCAGCAGTAGGGGGACAGGGCTTTCCGGGGAGCTGTTTTTT. Translation: CASSRGTGLSGELFF. The entire variable domain, with the rest obtained from reference TRBV28 and TRBJ2-2, is as follows: DVKVTQSSRYLVKRTGEKVFLECVQDMDHENMFWYRQDPGLGLRLIYFSYDVKMKEKGDIPEGYSVSREKKERFSLILESASTNQTSMYLCASSRGTGLSGELFFGEGSRLTVL.

V usage is TRBV7-9 and J usage is TRBJ2-7; D unresolved. Germline lookup yields CDR1 SEHNR and CDR2 FQNEAQ (reference sequence). V was trimmed by 7 bases and J by 5 bases, leaving 15 bases between them. CDR3 length: 13 residues. CDR3 bases: TGTGCCAGCATGCGGCCAGAATTGAACGAGCAGTACTTC. Protein sequence: CASMRPELNEQYF.

This CDR3 is CASRGPPTYYF. CDR3 nucleotide sequence: TGTGCCAGCCGAGGGCCCCCGACGTATTATTTT. The chain carries TRBV28 and TRBJ2-3; D perhaps matches TRBD2 (5 bases). Between the trimmed V and J ends, which lost 8 bases and 15 bases, there was a span of 18 bases. Looked up from germline, CDR1 is MDHEN and CDR2 is SYDVKM. The CDR3 spans 11 residues.

This chain uses TRBV29-1 with TRBJ1-1; no clear D gene. Germline CDR1 reads SQVTM; CDR2 reads ANQGSEA. V lost 8 bases to trimming and J lost 4 bases, with 17 bases between them. CDR3 length: 13 residues. The CDR3 bases are TGCAGCCACCTCCCCCCGTCGGGCACTGAAGCTTTCTTT. It yields the protein CSHLPPSGTEAFF.

This chain joins TRBV6-4 and TRBJ1-1; D is undetermined. Germline loops: CDR1 MRHNA, CDR2 SNTAGT. Trimming removed 11 bases at V and 2 bases at J, with 15 bases between. The CDR3 has 13 amino acids. The CDR3 loop reads CAGFPEGNTEAFF. CDR3 coding DNA: TGTGCCGGCTTCCCGGAGGGCAACACTGAAGCTTTCTTT.

Note on this clone: A read error may account for a junction end that differs from germline. This chain connects TRBV7-9 to TRBJ2-7; perhaps D is TRBD1 or TRBD2 (6 bases each). This CDR3 region has 15 residues. CDR1 is SEHNR, CDR2 FQNEAQ, per germline (reference sequence). CDR3 sequence: CASSLGGGWDTDPIF. The CDR3 DNA follows: TGTGCCAGCAGCTTAGGAGGAGGGTGGGACACCGACCCGATCTTC.

The chain employs TRBV6-5 and TRBJ1-2; 8 bases fit TRBD1. This CDR3 spans 13 amino acids. Germline V gives CDR1 MNHEY, CDR2 SVGAGI. V shed 6 bases, J shed 8 bases, and the junction held 8 bases outside the gene matches. In DNA form, the CDR3 reads TGTGCCAGCAGATTTTCAGGGGGCAGAGGCTACACCTTC. Its protein is CASRFSGGRGYTF.

The V call is TRBV2, the J call TRBJ2-3; D gene uncertain. Trimming removed 8 bases from V and 4 bases from J, with 16 bases in between. The CDR3 sequence is 14 residues long. Germline CDR1 SNHLY, CDR2 FYNNEI. CDR3: CASVATLYPDTQYF. CDR3 nucleotides: TGTGCCAGCGTGGCAACCCTCTATCCAGATACGCAGTATTTT.

The chain combines TRBV5-1 with TRBJ1-6; D gene unclear. The germline V gene has CDR1 SGHRS and CDR2 YFSETQ. The CDR3 covers 15 residues. Trimming left V 4 bases short and J 10 bases short, with 18 bases between. The CDR3 nucleotides are TGCGCCAGCAGCCAGGAGGGCCCAACGGGCTCACCCCTCCACTTT. This sequence encodes CASSQEGPTGSPLHF.

The chain carries TRBV11-3 and TRBJ2-3; 9 nucleotides match TRBD1. CDR1 SGHNT and CDR2 YENEEA come from the germline V gene. The CDR3 consists of 16 residues. The trim removed 2 bases at V and 3 bases at J, leaving 6 bases unmatched. The CDR3 coding sequence is TGTGCCAGCAGCTTATCGGGGACAGGGTATACAGATACGCAGTATTTT. As protein: CASSLSGTGYTDTQYF.

This sequence joins TRBV28 and TRBJ1-5; no clear D. CDR1 and CDR2 from the germline V gene are MDHEN and SYDVKM. The germline V and J ends were trimmed by 2 bases and 4 bases, with 15 bases remaining between them. The CDR3 runs 16 residues. The CDR3 region has the DNA TGTGCCAGCAGTTTAGGTGGCCAGGCTTTTAATCAGCCCCAGCATTTT. This sequence encodes CASSLGGQAFNQPQHF.

The CDR3 nucleotides read TGTGCCAGCAGTGTCAGCGGGGCCAATCAGCCCCAGCATTTT. Translation: CASSVSGANQPQHF. The rearrangement links TRBV6-1 to TRBJ1-5, with D possibly matching TRBD1 (5 bases). The CDR3 is made up of 14 amino acids. Germline CDR1 and CDR2: MNHNS and SASEGT. Trimming took off 4 bases at V and 3 bases at J, with 10 bases between the two ends.

V is TRBV5-5 and J is TRBJ2-3, with D possibly TRBD2 on 5 matching bases. Germline CDR1 and CDR2: SGHKS and YYEKEE (reference sequence). This CDR3 contains 14 residues. Between the trimmed V and J ends, which lost 0 bases and 5 bases, there was a span of 10 bases. The CDR3 is CASSLAGVGDTQYF. CDR3 nucleotide sequence: TGTGCCAGCAGCTTGGCCGGGGTTGGAGATACGCAGTATTTT.

The rearrangement uses TRBV18 and TRBJ1-5; no definite D call. V was clipped by 2 bases and J by 8 bases, with 19 bases between them. The CDR3 has 16 amino acids. Germline-derived CDR1 and CDR2 are KGHSH and LQKENI. For the CDR3, the DNA is TGTGCCAGCTCACCAGGAGGGCGGCCAAGTTTGGAGCCCCAGCATTTT. Translating it yields CASSPGGRPSLEPQHF.

The J gene is TRBJ1-5, the V gene TRBV28; a weak D match, TRBD1 (5 bases). From germline, CDR1 is MDHEN and CDR2 SYDVKM. Trimming stripped 11 bases from V and 1 base from J, with 27 bases between. The CDR3 is made up of 18 amino acids. CDR3 nucleotides: TGTGCCGCTTCGACAGCGGCCATTATATATAGGAGCAATCAGCCCCAGCATTTT. Encoded protein: CAASTAAIIYRSNQPQHF.

This chain uses TRBV7-8 with TRBJ1-1; D gene uncertain. The CDR3 loop spans 14 amino acids. Germline V CDR1 and CDR2: SGHVS, FQNEAQ. Deletions cut 6 bases from V and 1 base from J, with 12 bases between. For the CDR3, the DNA is TGTGCCAGCAGTCCCCCCTCTCCGAACACTGAAGCTTTCTTT. As protein: CASSPPSPNTEAFF.

CDR3 DNA sequence: TGTGCCAGCAGCACGACTAGCGGGAGACCGGGCGGGGAGCTGTTTTTT. This encodes CASSTTSGRPGGELFF. The chain employs TRBV28 and TRBJ2-2, with 12 bases lining up with TRBD2. V lost 6 bases, J lost 7 bases, and 9 bases stayed unmatched. This CDR3 spans 16 amino acids. Germline V gives CDR1 MDHEN, CDR2 SYDVKM.

The chain links TRBV7-2 to TRBJ1-5; D unclear. The CDR3 runs to 12 residues. Germline CDR1 is SGHTA and CDR2 is FQGNSA. The V and J ends lost 5 bases and 6 bases respectively, with 8 bases between them. CDR3: CASSLRGQPQHF. The CDR3, as DNA: TGTGCCAGCAGCCTCCGGGGTCAGCCCCAGCATTTT.

This clone was seen only a few times. This rearrangement joins TRBV4-3 to TRBJ2-7; D could derive from TRBD1 or TRBD2 (5 bases each). The CDR3 spans 14 residues. V lost 1 base and J lost 7, with 14 bases in between. The germline gives CDR1 LGHNA, CDR2 YSLEER. The CDR3 here is CASSQGLGVGEQYF. CDR3 bases: TGCGCCAGCAGCCAAGGGCTGGGGGTAGGAGAGCAGTACTTC.

The chain couples TRBV5-4 to TRBJ1-2, with TRBD1 as a possible D gene (5 bases). The length of the CDR3 is 14 residues. CDR1 SGHNT and CDR2 YYREEE come from the germline V gene (reference sequence). V was cut by 5 bases and J by 0 bases, with 11 bases left in between. The CDR3 here is CASREGTANYGYTF. In DNA form, the CDR3 reads TGTGCCAGCAGAGAGGGGACCGCTAACTATGGCTACACCTTC.

The J gene is TRBJ2-3, the V gene TRBV11-2, with D possibly TRBD1 on 6 matching bases. This CDR3 is 17 amino acids long. V lost 1 base and J 0 bases, leaving 14 bases between the germline ends. Germline V CDR1 and CDR2: SGHAT, FQNNGV. In DNA form, the CDR3 reads TGTGCCAGCAGCTTAGGGGCAGGGGCCCCTAGCACAGATACGCAGTATTTT. Translated: CASSLGAGAPSTDTQYF.

The chain carries TRBV29-1 and TRBJ1-2; D is unresolved. The CDR3 extends over 13 amino acids. Between the trimmed V and J ends, which lost 5 bases and 3 bases, there was a span of 13 bases. Germline lookup yields CDR1 SQVTM and CDR2 ANQGSEA. CDR3 nucleotide sequence: TGCAGCGTTCGTATCAGTTTAGACTATGGCTACACCTTC. This gives the protein CSVRISLDYGYTF.

The genes are TRBV7-9 and TRBJ2-4; D is unclear. With 2 bases removed from V and 5 bases from J, the gap between germline ends came to 16 bases. The CDR3 extends over 16 amino acids. Germline-derived CDR1 and CDR2 are SEHNR and FQNEAQ (reference sequence). For the CDR3, the DNA is TGTGCCAGCAGCTTATCTCGGTCGGTGGGCCAAAACATTCAGTACTTC. Translating it yields CASSLSRSVGQNIQYF.

This chain joins TRBV21-1 and TRBJ2-4; whether TRBD1, the table's D call, matches the DNA was not checked. TRBV21-1 represents a pseudogene. The CDR3 covers 16 residues. For the CDR3, the DNA is TGTGCCAGCAGCAAAGGGACACCCATAGCCAAAAACATTCAGTACTTC. It encodes CASSKGTPIAKNIQYF.

V gene TRBV6-5 combines with J gene TRBJ1-2, with D unresolved. The CDR3 is 12 amino acids. V dropped 6 bases and J dropped 4 bases, with 9 bases sitting between them. The germline CDR1 and CDR2 sequences are MNHEY and SVGAGI. The CDR3 coding sequence is TGTGCCAGCAGGGGAGGTCCCTATGGCTACACCTTC. This gives the protein CASRGGPYGYTF.

This chain uses TRBV2 with TRBJ2-1; 11 bases align to TRBD2. The CDR3 loop spans 16 amino acids. The V segment lost 7 bases and the J segment 0 bases; nucleotides outside the gene matches: 5. Germline CDR1 SNHLY, CDR2 FYNNEI. CDR3 coding DNA: TGTGCCAGCAAGGGACTAGCGGAGACCTCCTACAATGAGCAGTTCTTC. This translates into CASKGLAETSYNEQFF.

The genes are TRBV6-5 and TRBJ1-3; a weak D match, TRBD1 (6 bases). Between the trimmed V and J ends, which lost 6 bases and 0 bases, there was a span of 12 bases. The CDR3 consists of 15 residues. Germline V gene sequence: CDR1 MNHEY, CDR2 SVGAGI. As DNA, the CDR3 is TGTGCCAGCAGAGACAGGAACCCCTCTGGAAACACCATATATTTT. This encodes CASRDRNPSGNTIYF.

The chain combines TRBV27 with TRBJ2-1; D call uncertain. V was clipped by 5 bases and J by 8 bases, with 13 bases between them. The germline CDR1 and CDR2 sequences are MNHEY and SMNVEV (reference sequence). The CDR3 is 13 amino acids. The CDR3 here is CASSLRGLDEQFF. The CDR3 DNA sequence: TGTGCCAGCAGTCTAAGAGGATTGGATGAGCAGTTCTTC.

The V gene is TRBV11-2, the J gene TRBJ2-7, with no clear D. Trimming took 1 base from V and 0 from J, leaving 7 bases between them. In germline, CDR1 is SGHAT, CDR2 FQNNGV. This CDR3 has 14 residues. Written as DNA, the CDR3 is TGTGCCAGCAGCTTAGCGCACGGCTCCTACGAGCAGTACTTC. As protein: CASSLAHGSYEQYF.

The chain uses TRBV7-9 and TRBJ2-2; possibly TRBD1 or TRBD2 for D (6 bases each). CDR3 size: 16 residues. The germline gives CDR1 SEHNR, CDR2 FQNEAQ (reference sequence). Trimming stripped 2 bases from V and 0 bases from J, with 10 bases between. CDR3 region: CASSLMGGPNTGELFF. The CDR3 nucleotides read TGTGCCAGCAGCTTAATGGGGGGCCCGAACACCGGGGAGCTGTTTTTT. The full variable domain, with the rest looked up from reference TRBV7-9 and TRBJ2-2, is DTGVSQNPRHKITKRGQNVTFRCDPISEHNRLYWYRQTLGQGPEFLTYFQNEAQLEKSRLLSDRFSAERPKGSFSTLEIQRTEQGDSAMYLCASSLMGGPNTGELFFGEGSRLTVL.